This T cell receptor (beta chain) was recovered during a study of metastatic and nonmetastatic thyroid tumors. Study-wide context: From malignant and benign thyroid patients, repertoires in blood and in tumor or nodule tissue were compared.

V gave up 6 bases and J gave up 13 bases, with 16 bases separating them. The CDR3 length is 12 residues. Germline assignment: CDR1 MDHEN and CDR2 SYDVKM. Original handling: For papillary thyroid cancer, a distant-metastasis classifier was constructed from CDR3 differences observed across clinicopathological groups. MiXCR reprocessed the PCR reads for TCRdb. The V and J calls here are based on TCRdb, not the publication. Found here are 15,000 to 20,000 clones, about 25% of them singletons; the top ten hold more than 9%. This clone turned up a few times. Antigen unknown. Regarding the study as a whole: Reported TCR beta diversity, measured in blood and tumor, was significantly higher for malignant thyroid tumors than for benign nodules.

No treatment had been given to any patient before thyroid surgery. This chain uses TRBV28 with TRBJ2-1; D possibly corresponds to TRBD2 (6 bases). Sequencing used adjacent normal tissue. The clonotype originates from a female donor with papillary thyroid cancer or a benign thyroid nodule (not recorded which). Some clones in this sample may be carry-over from other donors' samples. The CDR3, as DNA: TGTGCCAGCAGGGGAAGCGGGCCGGCTCAGTTCTTC. It yields the protein CASRGSGPAQFF. Based on the CDR3 plus reference TRBV28 and TRBJ2-1, the full variable domain is DVKVTQSSRYLVKRTGEKVFLECVQDMDHENMFWYRQDPGLGLRLIYFSYDVKMKEKGDIPEGYSVSREKKERFSLILESASTNQTSMYLCASRGSGPAQFFGPGTRLTVL.